Listed here are 26 T cell receptor beta chains from one sample, sequenced in a study of blood T cell repertoires in COVID-19. The table came from immunoSEQ multiplex PCR; TCRdb's copy has only in-frame clones and leaves some out. Here the sample spans roughly 200,000 clones, more than 80% being singletons. Sequenced: PBMCs or T cells enriched from blood (not recorded which). These receptors were obtained from a woman in her thirties or forties with acute COVID-19.

The chain employs TRBV7-2 and TRBJ1-1; D is unresolved. The V and J ends lost 2 bases and 0 bases respectively, with 7 bases between them. In germline, CDR1 is SGHTA, CDR2 FQGNSA. The CDR3 is 14 residues long. CDR3 in DNA: TGTGCCAGCAGCTTAAGCCTCATGAACACTGAAGCTTTCTTT. Protein product: CASSLSLMNTEAFF.

Here the CDR3 DNA reads TGTGCCAGCACTCCTTATCGGACAGGGGGCGCGTGGGAGACCCAGTACTTC. It translates to CASTPYRTGGAWETQYF. The V and J genes are TRBV27 and TRBJ2-5; TRBD1 matches 11 bases. Germline assignment: CDR1 MNHEY and CDR2 SMNVEV (reference sequence). The CDR3 spans 17 residues. V trimming: 7 bases; J trimming: 5 bases; junction bases outside the gene matches: 15.

The gene calls are TRBV21-1 and TRBJ2-3; the D segment call TRBD1 is taken from the table without a DNA check. TRBV21-1 is flagged as a pseudogene. This CDR3 is 14 amino acids long. This CDR3 is CADETGFPTDTQYF. The DNA for the CDR3 is TGTGCCGACGAAACAGGGTTCCCTACAGATACGCAGTATTTT.

This clone was picked up a small number of times. In the same sample, other DNA sequences code for this CDR3. The chain links TRBV19 to TRBJ1-5, with TRBD1 matching over 8 bases. Unmatched junction bases numbered 3, after V lost 5 bases and J lost 0 bases. This CDR3 has 15 residues. Germline lookup yields CDR1 LNHDA and CDR2 SQIVND (reference sequence). The CDR3 loop is CASSPTGVSNQPQHF. The CDR3 coding sequence is TGTGCCAGTAGTCCGACAGGGGTTAGCAATCAGCCCCAGCATTTT.

V and J are TRBV19 and TRBJ2-2; 14 bases line up with TRBD2. CDR1 LNHDA and CDR2 SQIVND come from the germline V gene (reference sequence). CDR3 length: 17 amino acids. With V trimmed by 5 bases and J by 5 bases, 7 bases remained unmatched. The CDR3 sequence: CASSEGLAGVRTGELFF. DNA of the CDR3: TGTGCCAGTAGTGAGGGACTAGCGGGGGTCCGGACCGGGGAGCTGTTTTTT.

The chain employs TRBV5-5 and TRBJ1-6; no firm D call. V lost 0 bases to trimming and J lost 11 bases, with 21 bases between them. Germline loops: CDR1 SGHKS, CDR2 YYEKEE (reference sequence). The CDR3 is made up of 17 amino acids. In nucleotides, the CDR3 is TGTGCCAGCAGCTTGGGGAGCATGGTTCCGAGGATGGCACCCCTCCACTTT. Its translation: CASSLGSMVPRMAPLHF.

This clone was seen only a few times. The rearrangement uses TRBV2 and TRBJ2-1, with 11 bases matching TRBD2. J lost 3 bases, V lost 9 bases, and 4 bases had no gene match. The length of the CDR3 is 14 residues. Germline assignment: CDR1 SNHLY and CDR2 FYNNEI. CDR3 nucleotide sequence: TGTGCCAGGTCTCTAGCGGGGGGCTACAATGAGCAGTTCTTC. It codes for CARSLAGGYNEQFF. Drawing the rest from reference TRBV2 and TRBJ2-1, the complete variable domain is EPEVTQTPSHQVTQMGQEVILRCVPISNHLYFYWYRQILGQKVEFLVSFYNNEISEKSEIFDDQFSVERPDGSNFTLKIRSTKLEDSAMYFCARSLAGGYNEQFFGPGTRLTVL.

The CDR3 loop reads CASSGMERDRLPGGYTF. The CDR3, as DNA: TGTGCCAGCAGCGGTATGGAACGGGACAGGTTACCAGGGGGCTACACCTTC. The chain combines TRBV9 with TRBJ1-2; 8 positions match TRBD1. V lost 3 bases to trimming and J lost 8 bases; unmatched junction nucleotides: 18. Germline lookup yields CDR1 SGDLS and CDR2 YYNGEE. The CDR3 loop spans 17 amino acids.

V usage is TRBV6-5 and J usage is TRBJ1-1, with D perhaps matching TRBD1 (5 bases). This CDR3 has 15 residues. V was shortened by 6 bases and J by 3 bases, with 17 bases between the two germline ends. Germline CDR1 and CDR2: MNHEY and SVGAGI. Written as DNA, the CDR3 is TGTGCCAGCAGGACCGGGACCAGGGAGGACACTGAAGCTTTCTTT. This translates into CASRTGTREDTEAFF.

This chain uses TRBV7-9 with TRBJ1-2; D unresolved. V was pared by 3 bases and J by 10 bases, with 12 bases between. The CDR3 consists of 12 residues. Germline CDR1 and CDR2: SEHNR and FQNEAQ (reference sequence). CDR3: CASSFQREIYTF. Written as DNA, the CDR3 is TGTGCCAGCAGCTTCCAGAGGGAGATCTACACCTTC.

Details on this clone: Other nucleotide sequences from this sample produce the same CDR3. The V and J genes are TRBV6-5 and TRBJ2-7; D might be TRBD1 (6 bases). Germline lookup yields CDR1 MNHEY and CDR2 SVGAGI. Between the trimmed V and J ends, which lost 10 bases and 5 bases, there was a span of 24 bases. The CDR3 has 15 amino acids. The CDR3 DNA reads as TGTGCCACCTCGCCCGGGCAGGGGATCTACCACGAGCAGTACGTC. Protein: CATSPGQGIYHEQYV.

The V gene is TRBV19, the J gene TRBJ2-5; TRBD1 agrees at 11 bases. Germline V gene data show CDR1 as LNHDA and CDR2 as SQIVND (reference sequence). The CDR3 runs to 16 residues. V lost 7 bases to trimming and J lost 5 bases; unmatched junction nucleotides: 12. The CDR3 bases are TGTGCCAGTAAACGATGGGGACAGGGGGAAACCGAGACCCAGTACTTC. It is translated as CASKRWGQGETETQYF.

The chain combines TRBV5-6 with TRBJ1-1; D ambiguous. The V gene lost 8 bases and the J gene lost 6 bases, with 14 bases spanning the gap. Per the germline V gene, CDR1 is SGHDT and CDR2 is YYEEEE. The CDR3 runs to 12 residues. The CDR3 nucleotides are TGTGCCAGTCGAGGATTGAGCTCTGAAGCTTTCTTT. It encodes CASRGLSSEAFF.

The chain has TRBV5-1 and TRBJ2-5, with D possibly matching TRBD2 (6 bases). Germline V CDR1 and CDR2: SGHRS, YFSETQ. The CDR3 sequence is 15 residues long. Trimming shortened V by 1 base and J by 4 bases, and 14 bases separated the two germline ends. The CDR3 coding sequence is TGCGCCAGCAGCTTGAAAGGGGACGGGAGAGAGACCCAGTACTTC. It is translated as CASSLKGDGRETQYF.

CDR3 region: CASNPLAGGRNEQFF. The CDR3 DNA reads TGTGCCAGTAACCCGTTAGCGGGGGGGAGGAATGAGCAGTTCTTC. The chain recombines TRBV19 with TRBJ2-1, with TRBD2 identical over 11 bases. CDR1 LNHDA and CDR2 SQIVND come from the germline V gene (reference sequence). After removal of 7 bases from V and 7 bases from J, the junction contained 9 bases not matched to a gene. CDR3 length: 15 amino acids.

This clone was counted a single time. V gene TRBV29-1 combines with J gene TRBJ1-2, with D unresolved. The germline V gene has CDR1 SQVTM and CDR2 ANQGSEA. This CDR3 is built from 13 residues. V was shortened by 0 bases and J by 8 bases, with 13 bases between the two germline ends. CDR3: CSVEDQPGGGYTF. In nucleotides, the CDR3 is TGCAGCGTTGAAGATCAACCAGGAGGGGGCTACACCTTC. The variable domain in full, with the rest retrieved from reference TRBV29-1 and TRBJ1-2, is SAVISQKPSRDICQRGTSLTIQCQVDSQVTMMFWYRQQPGQSLTLIATANQGSEATYESGFVIDKFPISRPNLTFSTLTVSNMSPEDSSIYLCSVEDQPGGGYTFGSGTRLTVV.

In this sample, this clone turned up once. The gene calls are TRBV5-6 and TRBJ1-2, with TRBD1 identical over 10 bases. Germline V CDR1 and CDR2: SGHDT, YYEEEE. The length of the CDR3 is 15 residues. The ends lost 4 bases at V and 5 bases at J; junction bases unmatched: 8. The CDR3 nucleotides read TGTGCCAGCAGCCCGTTTTGGACAGGGGGATATGGCTACACCTTC. Its translation is CASSPFWTGGYGYTF.

This clone has a handful of counts. This chain connects TRBV18 to TRBJ2-7; TRBD2 aligns across 8 bases. Germline trimming cut 4 bases from V and 1 base from J; bases unmatched to any gene: 9. The CDR3 is 16 amino acids. Per germline, CDR1 KGHSH and CDR2 LQKENI. CDR3 nucleotide sequence: TGTGCCAGCTCACTAGCGGGAACCAGGGTGTCCTACGAGCAGTACGTC. Protein sequence: CASSLAGTRVSYEQYV.

The chain links TRBV6-5 to TRBJ2-2; D unclear. The germline V and J ends were trimmed by 4 bases and 0 bases, with 9 bases remaining between them. CDR1 MNHEY and CDR2 SVGAGI come from the germline V gene. CDR3 size: 15 residues. The chain's CDR3 is CASSSRFSNTGELFF. Written as DNA, the CDR3 is TGTGCCAGCAGTTCCAGGTTTTCGAACACCGGGGAGCTGTTTTTT.

This chain links TRBV18 with TRBJ2-1; TRBD2 agrees at 9 bases. Looked up from germline, CDR1 is KGHSH and CDR2 is LQKENI. V lost 5 bases and J lost 7; bases outside the gene matches: 9. This CDR3 is built from 15 residues. CDR3 in DNA: TGTGCCAGCTCAACAAAAGCGGGGGGAGGAAATGAGCAGTTCTTC. Protein sequence: CASSTKAGGGNEQFF.

V and J are TRBV10-3 and TRBJ2-1; the D gene is possibly TRBD2 (5 bases). From germline, CDR1 is ENHRY and CDR2 SYGVKD. The V end was cut by 2 bases, the J end by 11 bases, with 10 bases between. CDR3 length: 12 amino acids. Here the CDR3 reads CAISEGGIQQFF. CDR3 nucleotides: TGTGCCATCAGTGAGGGAGGAATCCAGCAGTTCTTC.

V and J are TRBV12-3 or TRBV12-4 and TRBJ2-1; no firm D call. Trimming left V 6 bases short and J 8 bases short, with 8 bases between. CDR3 length: 11 residues. CDR3 region: CASRIHYEQFF. CDR3 in DNA: TGTGCCAGCAGAATCCACTATGAGCAGTTCTTC.

The chain's CDR3 is CASSQPGERGYGYTF. In nucleotides, the CDR3 is TGTGCCAGCAGCCAACCGGGGGAGCGCGGCTATGGCTACACCTTC. This sequence joins TRBV14 and TRBJ1-2; a weak D match, TRBD1 (5 bases). V was shortened by 2 bases and J by 4 bases, with 14 bases between the two germline ends. The CDR3 length is 15 residues. Germline lookup yields CDR1 SGHDN and CDR2 FVKESK.

This clone was seen a handful of times. The chain employs TRBV6-5 and TRBJ1-5, with D unresolved. Between the trimmed V and J ends, which lost 6 bases and 6 bases, there was a span of 18 bases. Per the germline V gene, CDR1 is MNHEY and CDR2 is SVGAGI. The CDR3 runs 15 residues. The CDR3 DNA follows: TGTGCCAGCAGCCCAAAACCCCCGACTCGTCAGCCCCAGCATTTT. Translating gives CASSPKPPTRQPQHF.

This chain connects TRBV19 to TRBJ2-3; TRBD1 agrees at 9 bases. Unmatched junction bases numbered 0, after V lost 5 bases and J lost 0 bases. The CDR3 loop spans 14 amino acids. Germline V gene data show CDR1 as LNHDA and CDR2 as SQIVND (reference sequence). The CDR3 spells CASSDRGSTDTQYF. CDR3 nucleotide sequence: TGTGCCAGTAGTGACAGGGGGAGCACAGATACGCAGTATTTT.

The rearrangement links TRBV18 to TRBJ2-2; D possibly corresponds to TRBD1 (6 bases). The germline CDR1 and CDR2 sequences are KGHSH and LQKENI. The CDR3 is made up of 14 amino acids. V shed 2 bases and J shed 3 bases, with 7 bases lying between them. CDR3 protein: CASSPWTDTGELFF. As DNA, the CDR3 is TGTGCCAGCTCACCATGGACAGACACCGGGGAGCTGTTTTTT.